The text below deals with one T cell receptor beta chain. Its cognate antigen is unknown. This specimen belongs to a study of T cells expressing NK-cell markers. TCRdb reworked the 5' RACE reads into one entry per CDR3 protein, no DNA. The listing contains 350,000 to 450,000 distinct CDR3 sequences. The study, taken as a whole, reports: Expanded clones of NKG2C+ T cells had an unclear HCMV specificity. A few donors showed these clonotypes also leading the CD3+CD56-NKG2C+ fraction.

The TCR was taken from a man aged 18-69 years in good health. The sample comprised blood T cells: a sorted CD56 or NKG2C T cell subset, CD4+ or CD8+ T cells, or bulk PBMC T cells (not recorded which).

The CDR3 spells CAISEKISGQGVDTQYF. This chain joins TRBV10-3 and TRBJ2-3; TCRdb proposes TRBD1, but this gene call is untestable without DNA. The CDR3 runs 17 residues. Looked up from germline, CDR1 is ENHRY and CDR2 is SYGVKD.